Below, 18 T cell receptor beta chains from the same sample are listed, as sequenced in a study of human T cells and chemical hapten exposure. TCRdb used MiXCR to reprocess the RACE reads, holding one entry per CDR3 protein. This table has about 200,000 distinct CDR3 sequences, 24% appearing once. Time point meaning: patch test 3, about 24 weeks after DPC sensitization. As to treatment: therapeutic diphenylcyclopropenone sensitization with weekly scalp DPC. The source was whole blood, collected in connection with sensitization to the hapten diphenylcyclopropenone (DPC). All receptors come from a woman in her forties with alopecia areata. Some clones in this sample may be carry-over from other donors' samples.

This chain joins TRBV4-2 and TRBJ2-3, with D possibly matching TRBD2 (6 bases). This CDR3 comprises 17 residues. V shed 1 base and J shed 2 bases, with 16 bases lying between them. Germline CDR1 reads LGHNA; CDR2 reads YNFKEQ. The CDR3 nucleotides are TGTGCCAGCAGCCAAGTTTGGAGGGTCAGTTCCACAGATACGCAGTATTTT. This codes for CASSQVWRVSSTDTQYF.

The chain is built from TRBV6-1 and TRBJ1-6; TRBD1 matches at 10 bases. Germline V lookup: CDR1 MNHNS, CDR2 SASEGT. The CDR3 runs 19 residues. V dropped 7 bases and J dropped 7; count of bases not matched to a gene: 19. The CDR3 nucleotides are TGTGCCAGCATTAGAACGAGAAGCCCGGGACAGGGGTGGAATTCACCCCTCCACTTT. It encodes CASIRTRSPGQGWNSPLHF.

This sequence joins TRBV9 and TRBJ2-1, with D tentatively TRBD1 (6 bases). The ends were cut back, 2 bases at V and 4 bases at J, with 7 bases in the middle. CDR3 length: 13 residues. Germline V gene lookup returns CDR1 SGDLS and CDR2 YYNGEE. CDR3: CASSVTGYNEQFF. DNA for the CDR3: TGTGCCAGCAGCGTGACAGGATACAATGAGCAGTTCTTC.

This clonotype was counted a few times. This chain links TRBV7-9 with TRBJ2-6; D uncertain. CDR3 length: 18 amino acids. Germline values: CDR1 SEHNR, CDR2 FQNEAQ (reference sequence). The V and J ends lost 0 bases and 2 bases respectively, with 14 bases between them. CDR3 amino acids: CASSLAVDTAAGANVLTF. Written as DNA, the CDR3 is TGTGCCAGCAGCTTAGCGGTAGATACAGCCGCTGGGGCCAACGTCCTGACTTTC. Combining the CDR3 with reference TRBV7-9 and TRBJ2-6 gives the whole variable domain DTGVSQNPRHKITKRGQNVTFRCDPISEHNRLYWYRQTLGQGPEFLTYFQNEAQLEKSRLLSDRFSAERPKGSFSTLEIQRTEQGDSAMYLCASSLAVDTAAGANVLTFGAGSRLTVL.

The genes are TRBV7-9 and TRBJ1-5; 10 bases are a match to TRBD1. CDR1 is SEHNR, CDR2 FQNEAQ, per germline (reference sequence). After removal of 2 bases from V and 6 bases from J, the junction contained 7 bases not matched to a gene. This CDR3 has 16 amino acids. In DNA, the CDR3 is TGTGCCAGCAGCTTAACTGGACAGGGGGTGGGTCAGCCCCAGCATTTT. Amino acids: CASSLTGQGVGQPQHF. Full variable domain (outside the CDR3, taken from reference TRBV7-9 and TRBJ1-5): DTGVSQNPRHKITKRGQNVTFRCDPISEHNRLYWYRQTLGQGPEFLTYFQNEAQLEKSRLLSDRFSAERPKGSFSTLEIQRTEQGDSAMYLCASSLTGQGVGQPQHFGDGTRLSIL.

The table lists this clonotype with a few counts. This chain joins TRBV9 and TRBJ2-7, with 10 bases that match TRBD1. The CDR3 runs 15 residues. Per the germline V gene, CDR1 is SGDLS and CDR2 is YYNGEE. V lost 4 bases to trimming and J lost 0 bases; unmatched junction nucleotides: 4. CDR3 protein: CASSTGQGVSYEQYF. CDR3 sequence (DNA): TGTGCCAGCAGCACAGGACAGGGGGTCTCCTACGAGCAGTACTTC. Full variable domain (remainder filled in from reference TRBV9 and TRBJ2-7): DSGVTQTPKHLITATGQRVTLRCSPRSGDLSVYWYQQSLDQGLQFLIQYYNGEERAKGNILERFSAQQFPDLHSELNLSSLELGDSALYFCASSTGQGVSYEQYFGPGTRLTVT.

The chain uses TRBV4-1 and TRBJ2-7; D might be TRBD2 (5 bases). With 1 base removed from V and 1 base from J, the gap between germline ends came to 11 bases. The CDR3 runs to 15 residues. Germline-derived CDR1 and CDR2 are MGHRA and YSYEKL. The CDR3, as DNA: TGCGCCAGCAGCCAAGGGGTACTAGGATCCTACGAGCAGTACTTC. It codes for CASSQGVLGSYEQYF.

This clonotype occurred a few times. This chain links TRBV20-1 with TRBJ1-6; D unresolved. CDR1 DFQATT and CDR2 SNEGSKA come from the germline V gene (reference sequence). The V gene lost 0 bases and the J gene lost 0 bases, with 12 bases spanning the gap. The CDR3 covers 17 residues. The CDR3 nucleotides read TGCAGTGCTAGAGATTTGGCGGGGAGCTCCTATAATTCACCCCTCCACTTT. Translation: CSARDLAGSSYNSPLHF.

This chain connects TRBV11-2 to TRBJ2-1, with D perhaps assigned TRBD1 or TRBD2 (5 bases each). Germline V gene sequence: CDR1 SGHAT, CDR2 FQNNGV. The CDR3 is 13 residues long. Trimming removed 6 bases from V and 9 bases from J, with 15 bases in between. The CDR3 protein is CASRTTGDGEQFF. The CDR3 region has the DNA TGTGCCAGCAGAACTACCGGGGACGGTGAGCAGTTCTTC.

In its sample, this clonotype was seen a few times. The V and J genes are TRBV29-1 and TRBJ2-3; 9 bases are a match to TRBD2. Germline CDR1 is SQVTM and CDR2 is ANQGSEA. The V segment lost 3 bases and the J segment 3 bases; nucleotides outside the gene matches: 4. The CDR3 is 14 residues long. CDR3 DNA sequence: TGCAGCGTTGACGGCGGGGGGGGGACAGATACGCAGTATTTT. Amino acids: CSVDGGGGTDTQYF.

The chain combines TRBV7-9 with TRBJ2-3; tentative D call: TRBD2 (5 bases). V shed 0 bases and J shed 1 base, with 8 bases lying between them. This CDR3 is built from 15 residues. Germline V gene lookup returns CDR1 SEHNR and CDR2 FQNEAQ (reference sequence). The CDR3 DNA reads TGTGCCAGCAGCTTAGCGGAGGCCCGCACAGATACGCAGTATTTT. Its translation is CASSLAEARTDTQYF.

This clonotype showed up just a few times. V is TRBV27 and J is TRBJ2-2; D gene unclear. Germline V gene lookup returns CDR1 MNHEY and CDR2 SMNVEV (reference sequence). Trimming shortened V by 4 bases and J by 7 bases, and 19 bases separated the two germline ends. This CDR3 contains 16 residues. CDR3 coding DNA: TGTGCCAGCAGTTCCCGAACGTCATCCCCAATCGGGGAGCTGTTTTTT. Translating gives CASSSRTSSPIGELFF.

This chain links TRBV6-5 with TRBJ2-5; D is unclear. Germline CDR1 and CDR2: MNHEY and SVGAGI. V was pared by 11 bases and J by 6 bases, with 13 bases between. There are 11 residues in the CDR3. The DNA of the CDR3 is TGTGCCTCGAGACTGTTGCAGACCCAGTACTTC. Protein sequence: CASRLLQTQYF.

The gene calls are TRBV12-3 or TRBV12-4 and TRBJ2-1; 8 bases map to TRBD2. Trimming at V came to 7 bases and at J to 5 bases, leaving 7 bases not matched to a gene. The CDR3 has 14 residues. The CDR3 is CASKISGNNNEQFF. The CDR3 nucleotides are TGTGCCAGCAAAATTAGCGGGAATAACAATGAGCAGTTCTTC.

The chain uses TRBV25-1 and TRBJ2-7; TRBD2 might be the D (5 bases). The CDR3 is 14 amino acids. Looked up from germline, CDR1 is MGHDK and CDR2 is SYGVNS. V lost 0 bases, J lost 3 bases, and 9 bases lay in between. The CDR3 DNA reads as TGTGCCAGCAGTGAATATGAGGGAGACTACGAGCAGTACTTC. It specifies CASSEYEGDYEQYF.

The chain couples TRBV4-3 to TRBJ2-7, with TRBD1 identical over 9 bases. The trim removed 2 bases at V and 4 bases at J, leaving 6 bases unmatched. The germline V gene has CDR1 LGHNA and CDR2 YSLEER. The length of the CDR3 is 15 residues. The CDR3 spells CASSQTQGARYEQYF. The CDR3, as DNA: TGCGCCAGCAGCCAAACACAGGGGGCGCGGTACGAGCAGTACTTC.

This sequence joins TRBV18 and TRBJ2-3, with D perhaps matching TRBD2 (6 bases). The CDR3 covers 15 residues. The V end was cut by 3 bases, the J end by 2 bases, with 12 bases between. Germline-derived CDR1 and CDR2 are KGHSH and LQKENI. DNA for the CDR3: TGTGCCAGCTCACCCGTTGCGGGACCCACAGATACGCAGTATTTT. Protein product: CASSPVAGPTDTQYF. The full variable domain, in which reference TRBV18 and TRBJ2-3 provide the parts outside the CDR3, is NAGVMQNPRHLVRRRGQEARLRCSPMKGHSHVYWYRQLPEEGLKFMVYLQKENIIDESGMPKERFSAEFPKEGPSILRIQQVVRGDSAAYFCASSPVAGPTDTQYFGPGTRLTVL.

The chain recombines TRBV27 with TRBJ2-1; D unclear. The CDR3 sequence is 13 residues long. Per the germline V gene, CDR1 is MNHEY and CDR2 is SMNVEV (reference sequence). Trimming cost V 3 bases and J 5 bases, with 8 bases left between them. CDR3 loop: CASSFWENNEQFF. CDR3 nucleotide sequence: TGTGCCAGCAGTTTCTGGGAAAACAATGAGCAGTTCTTC.